The 7 T cell receptor beta chains below were found in one sample sequenced in a study of T cells in Graves' hyperthyroidism and ophthalmopathy. From RNA transcripts, TCR beta CDR3 regions were amplified. First-round RT-PCR of the TCR CDR3 relied on the HTBI primer set. TCRdb re-analysed the multiplex PCR reads in MiXCR, keeping a single row per CDR3 protein. The table records 300,000 to 450,000 distinct CDR3 sequences, around 18% of them present only once. The sequencing sample was made of blood. Receptors were obtained from a woman in her thirties or forties with Graves' ophthalmopathy.

This clonotype was recorded at least ten times. The chain is built from TRBV28 and TRBJ1-2; a weak D match, TRBD1 (5 bases). The germline gives CDR1 MDHEN, CDR2 SYDVKM. This CDR3 contains 15 residues. V was trimmed by 8 bases and J by 4 bases, leaving 20 bases between them. CDR3 sequence: CASRNQGAWAYGYTF. CDR3 DNA: TGTGCCAGCCGGAACCAAGGGGCGTGGGCCTATGGCTACACCTTC.

This clonotype showed up many times. The gene calls are TRBV30 and TRBJ1-3, with a tentative D call TRBD1 (6 bases). CDR3 length: 15 residues. Germline V CDR1 and CDR2: GTSNPN, SVGIG (reference sequence). The V end lost 5 bases, the J end lost 2 bases, and 16 bases lay between the germline ends. DNA for the CDR3: TGTGCCTGGTACCGGCAGGGGCTCACTGGAAACACCATATATTTT. Its translation is CAWYRQGLTGNTIYF.

This clonotype showed up many times. The CDR3 here is CASSLAQGAWETQYF. DNA for the CDR3: TGTGCCAGCAGCTTAGCTCAGGGGGCATGGGAGACCCAGTACTTC. The rearrangement joins TRBV7-3 to TRBJ2-5, with 8 positions matching TRBD1. The CDR3 length is 15 residues. Germline V gene data show CDR1 as SGHTA and CDR2 as FQGTGA. V dropped 2 bases and J dropped 5; count of bases not matched to a gene: 7.

This clonotype was detected ten times or more. CDR3 nucleotides: TGTGCCAGCAGCTACGACGTGGACTCCCTCCACTTT. Its translation is CASSYDVDSLHF. The chain joins TRBV6-6 to TRBJ1-6; no firm D call. Germline values: CDR1 MNHNY, CDR2 SVGAGI (reference sequence). The CDR3 covers 12 residues. V was trimmed by 6 bases and J by 14 bases, leaving 14 bases between them.

There are many counts of this clonotype. This rearrangement joins TRBV6-1 to TRBJ1-1, with 7 nucleotides matching TRBD1. Germline lookup yields CDR1 MNHNS and CDR2 SASEGT. V was pared by 10 bases and J by 4 bases, with 6 bases of the junction left unmatched. The CDR3 extends over 12 amino acids. The CDR3 DNA follows: TGTGCCACTCACAGGGGCCCCACTGAAGCTTTCTTT. Translated, it gives CATHRGPTEAFF.

This clonotype showed up many times. The V call is TRBV11-2, the J call TRBJ2-4; D not certain. Looked up from germline, CDR1 is SGHAT and CDR2 is FQNNGV. The CDR3 sequence is 15 residues long. Trimming cost V 1 base and J 3 bases, with 10 bases left between them. DNA for the CDR3: TGTGCCAGCAGCTTAGTAAGCGTTCTCAAAAACATTCAGTACTTC. This sequence encodes CASSLVSVLKNIQYF.

At least ten counts were recorded for this clonotype. The chain combines TRBV13 with TRBJ1-1; D gene ambiguous. Trimming removed 1 base at V and 0 bases at J, with 9 bases between. The CDR3 is made up of 15 amino acids. The germline V gene encodes CDR1 PRHDT and CDR2 FYEKMQ (reference sequence). CDR3 DNA: TGTGCCAGCAGCTTAGTGGCGGGGATGAACACTGAAGCTTTCTTT. This sequence encodes CASSLVAGMNTEAFF.